This entry lists 10 T cell receptor beta chains sequenced from one sample in a study of tumor-infiltrating lymphocytes in primary liver carcinoma. Unsorted bulk tissue of roughly 19-30 mg yielded co-extracted RNA and DNA. TCR beta cDNA was reverse-transcribed from about 0.45 ug of total RNA. The reaction used a constant-region primer and ProtoScript II reverse transcriptase. Slightly modified ARM-PCR served as the procedure for the TCR beta libraries. These libraries came from three rounds of nested multiplex PCR. With TRBV1-TRBV30 forward primers and a C-beta reverse primer, the first two PCR rounds were run for around 10 cycles each. TCRdb reprocessed the multiplex PCR reads with MiXCR, giving one entry per CDR3 protein. The sample shows about 22,000 distinct CDR3 sequences, approximately 80% of them seen only once. The sample taken for sequencing was liver tumor tissue from sampling region 2. Regarding subset: tumor region T2, inferior pole. The source of these receptors is a young woman with primary liver carcinoma and hepatitis B virus infection.

About this clonotype itself: The junction and the germline gene differ at one end; a read error may be behind it. The rearrangement joins TRBV28 to TRBJ2-6; D perhaps matches TRBD1 (5 bases). From germline, CDR1 is MDHEN and CDR2 SYDVKM. There are 16 residues in the CDR3. The CDR3 sequence is CASGRDETSGANVLSF. The CDR3 DNA reads TGTGCCAGCGGGCGTGACGAAACCTCTGGGGCCAACGTCCTGAGTTTC.

On this clonotype itself: The junction differs from germline at one of its ends, possibly a read error. This sequence joins TRBV11-3 and TRBJ2-1; D unresolved. This CDR3 has 12 amino acids. Germline CDR1 SGHNT, CDR2 YENEEA. The CDR3 loop reads CGSPLTCVEQFF. The CDR3 DNA follows: TGTGGCAGCCCCCTTACATGTGTCGAGCAGTTCTTC.

As concerns this clonotype: The missing conserved phenylalanine or tryptophan at the end of this CDR3 makes a read error likely. The J gene is TRBJ2-5, the V gene TRBV6-9; maybe TRBD2 (6 bases). The CDR3 is made up of 16 amino acids. CDR1 and CDR2 from the germline V gene are MNHGY and SVAAGI. V dropped 3 bases and J dropped 10 bases, with 24 bases sitting between them. The CDR3 region is CASSYSPWAWGDDQYT. CDR3 bases: TGTGCCAGCAGTTACTCACCCTGGGCATGGGGGGATGACCAGTACACC.

On this clonotype itself: An end of the junction does not agree with germline; a read error may underlie this. V and J are TRBV11-2 and TRBJ2-3, with 10 bases fitting TRBD2. Germline V gives CDR1 SGHAT, CDR2 FQNNGV. The CDR3 contains 15 residues. This CDR3 reads CTSSSGSGRADTQYF. The CDR3 DNA is TGCACCAGCAGCTCAGGAAGCGGGAGGGCAGACACGCAGTATTTT.

Of note for this clonotype: The junction departs from germline at one end; a sequencing error may be responsible. V usage is TRBV6-1 and J usage is TRBJ1-4; D possibly corresponds to TRBD1 (5 bases). The CDR3 is made up of 14 amino acids. The V gene's germline CDR1 is MNHNS and CDR2 SASEGT. The CDR3 region is CVSRDQGGHEELFF. The CDR3 DNA is TGTGTCAGCAGGGACCAGGGTGGCCATGAAGAACTGTTTTTT.

On this clonotype: Because the CDR3 is missing its conserved closing phenylalanine or tryptophan, this is likely a read error. Because the CDR3's place on the DNA is in doubt, the DNA is left out and the CDR3 is given as listed by TCRdb. This sequence joins TRBV12-3 or TRBV12-4 and TRBJ2-1; TRBD2, the table's D call, lacks a check against the DNA. Counting both end residues, the CDR3 totals 15 amino acids. CDR3 amino acids: CASTLLAGIHNEQFL.

Comments on this clonotype: The conserved final phenylalanine or tryptophan is absent from the CDR3, which likely points to a read error. This chain uses TRBV4-3 with TRBJ2-7; tentative D call: TRBD1 (5 bases). The CDR3 covers 15 residues. Germline loops: CDR1 LGHNA, CDR2 YSLEER. The CDR3 reads CASSQDFPGSYEQYL. The CDR3 nucleotides read TGCGCCAGTAGCCAGGATTTTCCAGGGTCCTACGAGCAGTACTTG.

Regarding this clonotype: Since no conserved phenylalanine or tryptophan closes the CDR3, a read error is the likely cause. The V gene is TRBV11-1, the J gene TRBJ2-7; D gene ambiguous. The CDR3 consists of 13 residues. Germline CDR1 is SGHAT and CDR2 is FQDESV (reference sequence). DNA of the CDR3: TGTTACAGCAGCTTAGGATACCTCCGCGAACAGTACCTC. The encoded protein is CYSSLGYLREQYL.

This clonotype was seen many times. The chain joins TRBV4-1 to TRBJ2-1, with 7 positions matching TRBD2. The V and J ends lost 1 base and 6 bases, in that order; junction bases with no gene match: 9. Germline V gene sequence: CDR1 MGHRA, CDR2 YSYEKL. CDR3 length: 16 amino acids. The CDR3 protein is CASSQVFPGGGNEQFF. The CDR3, as DNA: TGCGCCAGCAGCCAAGTCTTCCCGGGGGGTGGCAATGAGCAGTTCTTC.

The chain employs TRBV30 and TRBJ1-3; D may be TRBD1 (5 bases). The CDR3 is made up of 15 amino acids. Germline-derived CDR1 and CDR2 are GTSNPN and SVGIG (reference sequence). The V end lost 4 bases, the J end lost 0 bases, and 13 bases lay between the germline ends. CDR3 in amino acids: CAWTRDSHSGNTIYF. The CDR3 DNA is TGTGCCTGGACCCGAGACAGCCACTCTGGAAACACCATATATTTT.